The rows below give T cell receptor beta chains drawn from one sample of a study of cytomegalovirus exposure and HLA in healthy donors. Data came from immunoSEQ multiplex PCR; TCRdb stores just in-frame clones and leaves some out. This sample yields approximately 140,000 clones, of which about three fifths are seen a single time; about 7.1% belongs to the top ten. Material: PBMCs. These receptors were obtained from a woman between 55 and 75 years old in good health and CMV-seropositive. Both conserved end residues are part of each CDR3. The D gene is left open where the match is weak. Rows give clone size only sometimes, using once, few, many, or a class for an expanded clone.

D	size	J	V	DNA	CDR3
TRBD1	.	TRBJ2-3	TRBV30	TGTGCCTGGAGGGGCCCGGACAGGGATCGGCAGCTCACAGATACGCAGTATTTT	CAWRGPDRDRQLTDTQYF
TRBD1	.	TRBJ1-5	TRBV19	TGTGCCAGTAGTACCCCGGACAGGGGATCTCAGCCCCAGCATTTT	CASSTPDRGSQPQHF
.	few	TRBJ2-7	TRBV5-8	TGTGCCAGCACCGGAGGAGAGCAGTACTTC	CASTGGEQYF
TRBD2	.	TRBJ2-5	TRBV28	TGTGCCAGCAGTTCAGGAGGGAGGGCCCGAAAGACCCAGTACTTC	CASSSGGRARKTQYF
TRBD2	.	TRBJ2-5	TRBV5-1	TGCGCCAGCAGCTATACTAGGCGGGAGGCGGAGACCCAGTACTTC	CASSYTRREAETQYF
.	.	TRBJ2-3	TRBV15	TGTGCCACCAGCAGAGAGAGGGCTCATTATTCCACAGATACGCAGTATTTT	CATSRERAHYSTDTQYF
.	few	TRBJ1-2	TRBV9	TGTGCCAGCAGCGTCGGATTAACAGAGAACTATGGCTACACCTTC	CASSVGLTENYGYTF
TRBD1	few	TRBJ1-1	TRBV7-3	TGTGCCAGCAGCACAGGGGGGAACACTGAAGCTTTCTTT	CASSTGGNTEAFF
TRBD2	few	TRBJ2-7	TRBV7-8	TGTGCCAGCAGCTCGAGAGGGACTAGCGGGGGGACCTACGAGCAGTACTTC	CASSSRGTSGGTYEQYF
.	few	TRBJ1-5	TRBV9	TGTGCCAGCAGCGCGGGAGGGGGAGGCAATCAGCCCCAGCATTTT	CASSAGGGGNQPQHF
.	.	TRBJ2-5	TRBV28	TGTGCCAGCAGTCTCCCGGGGTGGGAGACCCAGTACTTC	CASSLPGWETQYF
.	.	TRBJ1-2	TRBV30	TGTGCCTGGAGTCTCGCGATTGGCTACACCTTC	CAWSLAIGYTF
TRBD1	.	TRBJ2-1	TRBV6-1	TGTGCCAGCAGTGCCCGGATACAGGGGGGCTCCTACAATGAGCAGTTCTTC	CASSARIQGGSYNEQFF
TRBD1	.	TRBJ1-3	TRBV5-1	TGCGCCAGCAGCACCCACGGGACAGGGATAAACACCATATATTTT	CASSTHGTGINTIYF
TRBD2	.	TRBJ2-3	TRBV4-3	TGCGCCAGCAGCCAAGGGGGGACTAGCGGGAGGAGCACAGATACGCAGTATTTT	CASSQGGTSGRSTDTQYF
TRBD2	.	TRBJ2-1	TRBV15	TGTGCCACCAGCAGAGATCCCCTAGCGGATAATGAGCAGTTCTTC	CATSRDPLADNEQFF
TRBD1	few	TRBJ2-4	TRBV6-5	TGTGCCAGCAGTTACCCTGGGACAGACATTCAGTACTTC	CASSYPGTDIQYF
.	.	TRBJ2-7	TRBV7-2	TGTGCCAGCAGTCTAAGGTCTAGCGACTTCAACGAGCAGTACTTC	CASSLRSSDFNEQYF
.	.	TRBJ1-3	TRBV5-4	TGTGCCAGCAGCTTACAGGATGGAAACACCATATATTTT	CASSLQDGNTIYF
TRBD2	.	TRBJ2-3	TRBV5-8	TGTGCCAGCCCCCACCCCCCATATAGCGGGAGTGACTCAGATACGCAGTATTTT	CASPHPPYSGSDSDTQYF
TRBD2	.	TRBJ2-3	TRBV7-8	TGTGCCAGCAGCCCCAGGACTAGCGGGAGGGCAAGTGGTACGCAGTATTTT	CASSPRTSGRASGTQYF
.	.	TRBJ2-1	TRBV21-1	TGTGCCAGCAGCCGTACGTTAGGACAGGGGCAGTTCTTC	CASSRTLGQGQFF
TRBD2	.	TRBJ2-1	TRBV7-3	TGTGCCAGCAGCTTAACGACTAGCGGGAGTGGTAAAAATGAGCAGTTCTTC	CASSLTTSGSGKNEQFF
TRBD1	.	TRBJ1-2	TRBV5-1	TGCGCCAGCAGCTTGGCCGGACAGGAAGCTAACTATGGCTACACCTTC	CASSLAGQEANYGYTF
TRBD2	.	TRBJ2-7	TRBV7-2	TGTGCCAGCAGCTTACTAGCGGGCCCCTCCTACGAGCAGTACTTC	CASSLLAGPSYEQYF
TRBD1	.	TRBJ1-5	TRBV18	TGTGCCAGCTCAGCTCAGGGGGAAGGTCAGCCCCAGCATTTT	CASSAQGEGQPQHF
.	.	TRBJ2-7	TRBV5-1	TGCGCCAGCTCTACAGGGAATGTGTACACTGACGAGCAGTACTTC	CASSTGNVYTDEQYF
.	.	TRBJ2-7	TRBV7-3	TGTGCCAGCAGCCCCGTGTTGGGGAGTTTTGACGAGCAGTACTTC	CASSPVLGSFDEQYF
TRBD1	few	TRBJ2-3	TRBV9	TGTGCCAGCAGTGCCGGGACAGGTAGCACAGATACGCAGTATTTT	CASSAGTGSTDTQYF
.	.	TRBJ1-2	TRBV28	TGTGCCAGCAGTTCGGCGGGGGTTATGTATGGCTACACCTTC	CASSSAGVMYGYTF
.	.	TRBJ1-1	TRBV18	TGTGCCAGCTCACTCCTGGACACGAACACTGAAGCTTTCTTT	CASSLLDTNTEAFF
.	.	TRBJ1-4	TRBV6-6	TGTGCCAGCGCCCAGCAGGGATCTAATGAAAAACTGTTTTTT	CASAQQGSNEKLFF
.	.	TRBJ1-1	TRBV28	TGTGCCAGCAGTTCGACAGAAAACACTGAAGCTTTCTTT	CASSSTENTEAFF
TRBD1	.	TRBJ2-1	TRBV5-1	TGCGCCAGCAGCTTGGGTGGAGCAGGGGGCCTGGTCTTC	CASSLGGAGGLVF
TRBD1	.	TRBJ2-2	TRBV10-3	TGTGCCATCAGTGAAAGTAGACAGGGGATGTTCGGGGAGCTGTTTTTT	CAISESRQGMFGELFF
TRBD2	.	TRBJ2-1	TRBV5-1	TGCGCCAGCAGCTTGGCCGGGGGGGGATACAATGAGCAGTTCTTC	CASSLAGGGYNEQFF
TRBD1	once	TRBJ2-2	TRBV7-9	TGTGCCAGCAGACCGCTCGACAGGGCGAACACCGGGGAGCTGTTTTTT	CASRPLDRANTGELFF
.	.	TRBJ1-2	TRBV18	TGTGCCAGCTCACAGGAGGGGAGCTATGGCTACACCTTC	CASSQEGSYGYTF
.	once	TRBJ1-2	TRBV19	TGTGCCAGTAGTAGAAGACAGGACCCGACCTATGGCTACACCTTC	CASSRRQDPTYGYTF
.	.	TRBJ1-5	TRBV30	TGTGCCTGGGGAGTCGCGGACAATCAGCCCCAGCATTTT	CAWGVADNQPQHF
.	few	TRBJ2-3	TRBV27	TGTGCCAGCAGACTCTCGGGAGATACGCAGTATTTT	CASRLSGDTQYF
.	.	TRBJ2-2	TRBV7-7	TGTGCCAGCAGCGAAAATACAGGGTCCGGGGAGCTGTTTTTT	CASSENTGSGELFF
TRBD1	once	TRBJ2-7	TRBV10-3	TGTGCCATCTGGGACAGGGGGCGCAGGCAGTACTTC	CAIWDRGRRQYF
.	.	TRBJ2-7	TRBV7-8	TGTGCCAGCAGCATAACCAGGGGCTACGAGCAGTACTTC	CASSITRGYEQYF
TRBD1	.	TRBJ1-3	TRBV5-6	TGTGCCAGCAGCTTGGCCAGGGGGCCTGGAAACACCATATATTTT	CASSLARGPGNTIYF
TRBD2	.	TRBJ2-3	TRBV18	TGTGCCAGCTCACCTGGCGCTAGCGGGGCAGATACGCAGTATTTT	CASSPGASGADTQYF
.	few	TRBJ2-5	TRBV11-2	TGTGCCAGCAGCTTTATGGCGGGAGAGACCCAGTACTTC	CASSFMAGETQYF
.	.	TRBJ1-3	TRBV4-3	TGCGCCAGCAGCCAGGGGCGAGACACTGGAAACACCATATATTTT	CASSQGRDTGNTIYF